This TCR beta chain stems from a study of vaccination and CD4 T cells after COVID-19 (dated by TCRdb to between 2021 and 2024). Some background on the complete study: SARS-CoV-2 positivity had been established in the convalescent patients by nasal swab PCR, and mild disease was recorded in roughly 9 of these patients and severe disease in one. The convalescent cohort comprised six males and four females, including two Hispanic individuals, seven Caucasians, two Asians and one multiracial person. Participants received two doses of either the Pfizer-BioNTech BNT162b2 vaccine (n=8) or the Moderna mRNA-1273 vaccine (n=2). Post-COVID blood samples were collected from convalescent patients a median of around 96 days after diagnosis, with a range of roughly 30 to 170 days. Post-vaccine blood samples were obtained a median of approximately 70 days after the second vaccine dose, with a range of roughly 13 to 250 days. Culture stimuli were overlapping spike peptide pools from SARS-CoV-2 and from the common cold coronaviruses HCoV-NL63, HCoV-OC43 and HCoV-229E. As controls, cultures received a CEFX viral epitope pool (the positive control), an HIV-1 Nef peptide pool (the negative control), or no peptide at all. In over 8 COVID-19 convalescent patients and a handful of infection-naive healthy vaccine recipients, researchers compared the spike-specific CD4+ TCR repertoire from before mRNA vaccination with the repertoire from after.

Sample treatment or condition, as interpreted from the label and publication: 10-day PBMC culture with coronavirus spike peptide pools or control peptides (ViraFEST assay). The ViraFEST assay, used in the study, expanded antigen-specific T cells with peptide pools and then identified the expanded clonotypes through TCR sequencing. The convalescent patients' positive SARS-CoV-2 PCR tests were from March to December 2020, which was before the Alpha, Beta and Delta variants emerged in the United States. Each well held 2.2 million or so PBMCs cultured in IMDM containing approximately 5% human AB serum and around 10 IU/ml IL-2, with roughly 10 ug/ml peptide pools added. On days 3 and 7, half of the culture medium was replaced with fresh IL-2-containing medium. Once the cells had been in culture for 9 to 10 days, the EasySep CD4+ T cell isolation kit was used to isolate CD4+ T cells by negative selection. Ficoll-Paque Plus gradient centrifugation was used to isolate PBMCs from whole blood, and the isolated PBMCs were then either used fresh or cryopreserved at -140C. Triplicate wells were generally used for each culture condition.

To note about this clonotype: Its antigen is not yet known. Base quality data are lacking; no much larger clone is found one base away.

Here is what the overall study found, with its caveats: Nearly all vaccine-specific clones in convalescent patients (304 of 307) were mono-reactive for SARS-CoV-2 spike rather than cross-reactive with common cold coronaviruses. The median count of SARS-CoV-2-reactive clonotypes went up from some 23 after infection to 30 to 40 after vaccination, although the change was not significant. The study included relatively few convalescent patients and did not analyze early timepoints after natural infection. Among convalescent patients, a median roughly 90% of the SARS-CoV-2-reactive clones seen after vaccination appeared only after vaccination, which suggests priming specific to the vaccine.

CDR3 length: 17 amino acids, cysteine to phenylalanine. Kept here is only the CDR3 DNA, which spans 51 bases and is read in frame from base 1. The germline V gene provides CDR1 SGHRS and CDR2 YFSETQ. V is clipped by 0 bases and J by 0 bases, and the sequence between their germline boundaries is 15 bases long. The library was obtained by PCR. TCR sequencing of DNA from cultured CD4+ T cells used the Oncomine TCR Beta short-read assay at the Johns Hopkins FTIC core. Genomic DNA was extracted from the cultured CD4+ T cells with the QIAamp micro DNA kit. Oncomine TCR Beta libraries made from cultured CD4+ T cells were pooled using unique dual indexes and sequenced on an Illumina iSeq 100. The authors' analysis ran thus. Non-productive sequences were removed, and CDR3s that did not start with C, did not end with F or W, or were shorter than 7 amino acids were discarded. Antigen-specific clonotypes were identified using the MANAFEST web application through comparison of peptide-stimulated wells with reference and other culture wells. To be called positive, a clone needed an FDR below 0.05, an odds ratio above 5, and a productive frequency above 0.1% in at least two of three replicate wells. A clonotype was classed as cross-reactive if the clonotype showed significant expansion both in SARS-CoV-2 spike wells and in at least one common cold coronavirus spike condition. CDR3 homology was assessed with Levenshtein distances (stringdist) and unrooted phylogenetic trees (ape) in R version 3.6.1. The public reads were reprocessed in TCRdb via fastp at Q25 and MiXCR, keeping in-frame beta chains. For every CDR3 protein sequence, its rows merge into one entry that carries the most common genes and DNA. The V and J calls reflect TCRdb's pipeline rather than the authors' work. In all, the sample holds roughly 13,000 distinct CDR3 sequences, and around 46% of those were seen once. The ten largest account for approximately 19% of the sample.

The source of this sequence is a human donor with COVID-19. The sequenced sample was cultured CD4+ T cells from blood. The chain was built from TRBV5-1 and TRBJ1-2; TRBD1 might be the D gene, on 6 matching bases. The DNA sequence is TGCGCCAGCAGCTTGGGACAAACAGGGCGAGCTAACTATGGCTACACCTTC. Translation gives CASSLGQTGRANYGYTF.